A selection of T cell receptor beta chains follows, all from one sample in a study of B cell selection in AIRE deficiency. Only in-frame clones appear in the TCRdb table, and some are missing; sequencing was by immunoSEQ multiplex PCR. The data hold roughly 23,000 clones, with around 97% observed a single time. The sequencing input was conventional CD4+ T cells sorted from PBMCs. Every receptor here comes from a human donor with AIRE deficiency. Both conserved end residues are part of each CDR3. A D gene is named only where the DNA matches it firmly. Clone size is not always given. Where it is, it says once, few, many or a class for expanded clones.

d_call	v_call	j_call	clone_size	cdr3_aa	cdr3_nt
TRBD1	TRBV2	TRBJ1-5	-	CASSFDQGAGNQPQHF	TGTGCCAGCAGTTTCGACCAGGGGGCGGGCAATCAGCCCCAGCATTTT
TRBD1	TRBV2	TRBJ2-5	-	CASLRGSGETQYF	TGTGCCAGCCTCAGGGGGTCAGGGGAGACCCAGTACTTC
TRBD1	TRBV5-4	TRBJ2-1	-	CASSLVGRQGGNEQFF	TGTGCCAGCAGCTTGGTAGGGCGACAGGGGGGCAATGAGCAGTTCTTC
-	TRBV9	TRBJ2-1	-	CASGRTHTSEQFF	TGTGCCTCCGGGAGAACACACACCAGTGAGCAGTTCTTC
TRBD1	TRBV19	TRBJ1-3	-	CASRSLSGQGSDTIYF	TGTGCCAGTAGATCCCTCTCAGGACAGGGGTCGGACACCATATATTTT
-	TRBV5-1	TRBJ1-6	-	CASSPEGRAGSPLHF	TGCGCCAGCAGTCCCGAGGGGAGGGCTGGTTCACCCCTCCACTTT
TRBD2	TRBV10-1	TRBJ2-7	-	CASSESAGEGSYEQYF	TGCGCCAGCAGTGAGTCGGCGGGAGAGGGATCCTACGAGCAGTACTTC
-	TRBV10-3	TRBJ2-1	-	CAISEQGWNEQFF	TGTGCCATCAGTGAGCAGGGTTGGAATGAGCAGTTCTTC
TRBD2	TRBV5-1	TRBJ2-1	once	CASSFADQRGEEPLF	TGCGCCAGCAGCTTCGCCGATCAGCGGGGGGAAGAGCCGCTCTTC
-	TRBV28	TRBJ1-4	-	CASRLWQGSNEKLFF	TGTGCCAGCAGGCTGTGGCAGGGCTCGAATGAAAAACTGTTTTTT
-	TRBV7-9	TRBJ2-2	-	CASSLNPRALDTGELFF	TGTGCCAGCAGCTTAAACCCAAGGGCATTGGACACCGGGGAGCTGTTTTTT
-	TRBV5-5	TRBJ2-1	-	CASSLGPSGSHNEQFF	TGTGCCAGCAGCTTGGGACCGAGCGGGTCCCACAATGAGCAGTTCTTC
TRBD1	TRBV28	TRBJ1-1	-	CASSRQGKNTEAFF	TGTGCCAGCAGTAGACAGGGGAAGAACACTGAAGCTTTCTTT
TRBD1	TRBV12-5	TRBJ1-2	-	CASGLVRDRGNYGYTF	TGTGCTAGTGGTTTGGTCCGGGACAGGGGCAACTATGGCTACACCTTC
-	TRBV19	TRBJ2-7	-	CASSTGSSYEQYF	TGTGCCAGTAGTACCGGGAGCTCCTACGAGCAGTACTTC
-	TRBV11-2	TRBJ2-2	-	CASSTGIANTGELFF	TGTGCCAGCAGCACAGGAATTGCGAACACCGGGGAGCTGTTTTTT
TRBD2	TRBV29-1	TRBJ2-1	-	CSALAPGISGRPPYNEQFF	TGCAGCGCGTTGGCCCCGGGGATTAGCGGGAGACCCCCCTACAATGAGCAGTTCTTC
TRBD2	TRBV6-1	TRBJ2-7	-	CASSREGEQYF	TGTGCCAGCAGTCGGGAGGGCGAGCAGTACTTC
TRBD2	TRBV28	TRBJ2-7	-	CASSLLGGVFSYEQYF	TGTGCCAGCAGTTTATTGGGGGGGGTATTCTCCTACGAGCAGTACTTC
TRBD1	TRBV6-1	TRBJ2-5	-	CASSGDREYQETQYF	TGTGCCAGCAGTGGGGACAGGGAGTACCAAGAGACCCAGTACTTC
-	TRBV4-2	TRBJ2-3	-	CASSPGDKHHTDTQYF	TGTGCCAGCAGCCCCGGGGATAAACATCACACAGATACGCAGTATTTT
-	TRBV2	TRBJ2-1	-	CASSGWTPFYNEQFF	TGTGCCAGCAGCGGCTGGACTCCGTTTTACAATGAGCAGTTCTTC
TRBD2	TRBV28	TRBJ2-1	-	CSSAGGPNEQFF	TGTTCTTCGGCGGGAGGGCCCAATGAGCAGTTCTTC
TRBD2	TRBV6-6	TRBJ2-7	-	CASSWGLAVSYEQYF	TGTGCCAGCTCGTGGGGTCTAGCGGTCTCCTACGAGCAGTACTTC
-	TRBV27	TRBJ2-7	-	CASSFMAGPYEQYF	TGTGCCAGCAGTTTCATGGCGGGACCCTACGAGCAGTACTTC
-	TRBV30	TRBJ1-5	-	CAWSPGWDQPQHF	TGTGCCTGGAGTCCAGGTTGGGATCAGCCCCAGCATTTT
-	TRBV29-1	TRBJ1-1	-	CSVGGGVTEAFF	TGCAGCGTTGGAGGTGGGGTCACTGAAGCTTTCTTT
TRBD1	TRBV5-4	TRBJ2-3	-	CASSRGQGASTDTQYF	TGTGCCAGCAGCCGCGGACAGGGGGCTAGCACAGATACGCAGTATTTT
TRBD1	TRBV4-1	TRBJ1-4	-	CASSQIPGQRNEKLFF	TGCGCCAGCAGCCAAATACCGGGACAGCGTAATGAAAAACTGTTTTTT
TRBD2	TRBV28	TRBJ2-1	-	CASSLSDWRGDNEQFF	TGTGCCAGCAGTTTATCCGACTGGCGGGGGGACAATGAGCAGTTCTTC
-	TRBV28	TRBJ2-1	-	CASSLGFGSFSYNEQFF	TGTGCCAGCAGTTTAGGGTTTGGATCCTTCTCCTACAATGAGCAGTTCTTC
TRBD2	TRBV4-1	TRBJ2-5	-	CASSLKGLAGALNQETQYF	TGCGCCAGCAGCCTGAAGGGACTAGCGGGAGCTTTGAACCAAGAGACCCAGTACTTC
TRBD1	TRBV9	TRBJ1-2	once	CASSPARQGSYGYTF	TGTGCCAGCAGCCCTGCTAGACAGGGAAGCTATGGCTACACCTTC
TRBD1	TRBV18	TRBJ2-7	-	CASSGTASGEQYF	TGTGCCAGCTCGGGGACAGCGAGCGGCGAGCAGTACTTC
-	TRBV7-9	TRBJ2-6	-	CASSRRASGANVLTF	TGTGCCAGCAGCCGCAGGGCCTCTGGGGCCAACGTCCTGACTTTC
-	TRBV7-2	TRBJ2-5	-	CASSLNRPSGTQYF	TGTGCCAGCAGCTTAAACCGACCCAGTGGGACCCAGTACTTC
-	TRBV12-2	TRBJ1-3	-	CASRLKSSGNTIYF	TGTGCAAGTCGCTTAAAGTCCTCTGGAAACACCATATATTTT
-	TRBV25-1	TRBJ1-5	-	CASSEGVQPQHF	TGTGCCAGCAGTGAAGGGGTCCAGCCCCAGCATTTT
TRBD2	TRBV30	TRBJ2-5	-	CAWSPGTSGQETQYF	TGTGCCTGGAGTCCCGGGACTAGCGGTCAAGAGACCCAGTACTTC
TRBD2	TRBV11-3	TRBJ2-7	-	CASSFSPSGRPTTYEQYF	TGTGCCAGCAGCTTTTCACCTAGCGGGAGGCCTACTACCTACGAGCAGTACTTC
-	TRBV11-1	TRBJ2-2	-	CASSLVPLNTGELFF	TGTGCCAGCAGCTTAGTTCCGTTGAACACCGGGGAGCTGTTTTTT
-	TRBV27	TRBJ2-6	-	CASSSTGRANVLTF	TGTGCCAGCAGTTCTACAGGGAGAGCCAACGTCCTGACTTTC
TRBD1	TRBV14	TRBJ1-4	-	CASSQETGQKLFF	TGTGCCAGCAGCCAAGAGACAGGGCAAAAACTGTTTTTT
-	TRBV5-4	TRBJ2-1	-	CASSLGRLSSYNEQFF	TGTGCCAGCAGCTTGGGACGGCTCAGCTCCTACAATGAGCAGTTCTTC
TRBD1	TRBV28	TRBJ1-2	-	CASSKDRVNGYTF	TGTGCCAGCAGCAAGGACAGGGTCAATGGCTACACCTTC